This TCR beta chain was obtained from a study of OX40 agonist ivuxolimab in advanced cancers. Study at large: As their treatment, patients were administered ivuxolimab, an agonistic anti-OX40 (CD134) antibody. Study observations and caveats: Among expanded peripheral T cells, antigen specificity went undetermined. Some of the nonresponding patients also showed low levels of normalized T-cell clonal expansion.

The CDR3 is made up of 17 amino acids. Trimming pared 5 bases from V and 2 bases from J, leaving 19 bases between. Germline CDR1 is SGHDN and CDR2 is FVKESK. Repertoires were generated with immunoSEQ multiplex PCR, while TCRdb's copy carries only in-frame clones and drops some. This sample has more than 50,000 clones, with about 83% found just once. Exclusion applied to patients with autoimmune disease history or systemic immunosuppression. On this clone itself: Its target is unknown.

The TCR originated in an adult with an advanced solid tumor such as melanoma, head and neck, liver or kidney cancer. This rearrangement joins TRBV14 to TRBJ2-1; a weak D match, TRBD1 (5 bases). Sequenced here: CD4+ or CD8+ T cells sorted from blood, sampled in a trial of the OX40 agonist ivuxolimab. CDR3 sequence: CASSRPLQGKAYNEQFF. DNA of the CDR3: TGTGCCAGCAGCAGGCCCCTCCAGGGCAAGGCCTACAATGAGCAGTTCTTC.